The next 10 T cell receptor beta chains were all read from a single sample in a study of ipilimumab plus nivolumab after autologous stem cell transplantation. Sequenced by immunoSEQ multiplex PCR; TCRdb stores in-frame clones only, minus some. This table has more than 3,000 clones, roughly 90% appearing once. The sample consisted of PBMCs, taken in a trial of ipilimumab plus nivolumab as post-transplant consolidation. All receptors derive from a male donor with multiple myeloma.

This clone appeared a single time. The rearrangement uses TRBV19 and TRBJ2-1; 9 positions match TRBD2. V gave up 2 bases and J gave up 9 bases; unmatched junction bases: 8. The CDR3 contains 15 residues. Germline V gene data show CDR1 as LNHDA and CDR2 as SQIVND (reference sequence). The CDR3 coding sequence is TGTGCCAGTAGTATATTTTTAGCGGGAGAGGTTGAGCAGTTCTTC. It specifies CASSIFLAGEVEQFF.

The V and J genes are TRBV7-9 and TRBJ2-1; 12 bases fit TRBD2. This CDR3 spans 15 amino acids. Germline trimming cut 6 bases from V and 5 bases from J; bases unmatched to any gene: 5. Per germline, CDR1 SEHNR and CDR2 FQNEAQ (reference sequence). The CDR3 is CASSYWTSGNNEQFF. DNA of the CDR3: TGTGCCAGCAGTTACTGGACTAGCGGGAACAATGAGCAGTTCTTC.

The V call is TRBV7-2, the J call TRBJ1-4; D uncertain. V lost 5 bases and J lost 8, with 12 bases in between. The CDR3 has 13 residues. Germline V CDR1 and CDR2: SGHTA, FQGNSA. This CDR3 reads CASSPSSGEKLFF. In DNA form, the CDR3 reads TGTGCCAGCAGCCCCAGCAGTGGGGAAAAACTGTTTTTT.

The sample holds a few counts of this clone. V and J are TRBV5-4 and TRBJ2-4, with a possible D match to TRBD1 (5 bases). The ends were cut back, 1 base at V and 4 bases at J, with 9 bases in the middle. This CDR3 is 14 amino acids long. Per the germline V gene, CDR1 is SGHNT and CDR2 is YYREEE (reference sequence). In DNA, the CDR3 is TGTGCCAGCAGCTTGACAGGAAGAAAAAACATTCAGTACTTC. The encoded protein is CASSLTGRKNIQYF.

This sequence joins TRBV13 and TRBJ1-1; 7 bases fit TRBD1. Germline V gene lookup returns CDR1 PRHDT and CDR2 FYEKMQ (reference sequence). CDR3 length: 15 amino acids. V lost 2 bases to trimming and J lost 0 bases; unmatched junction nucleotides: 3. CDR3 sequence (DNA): TGTGCCAGCAGCTTACAAGGGACAGTGAACACTGAAGCTTTCTTT. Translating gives CASSLQGTVNTEAFF.

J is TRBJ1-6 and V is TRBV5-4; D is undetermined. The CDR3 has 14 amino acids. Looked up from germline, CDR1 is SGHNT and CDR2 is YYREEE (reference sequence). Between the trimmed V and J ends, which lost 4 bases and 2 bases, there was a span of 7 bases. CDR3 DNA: TGTGCCAGCAGCCTACGGACCTATAATTCACCCCTCCACTTT. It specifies CASSLRTYNSPLHF. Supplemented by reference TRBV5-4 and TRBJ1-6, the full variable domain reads ETGVTQSPTHLIKTRGQQVTLRCSSQSGHNTVSWYQQALGQGPQFIFQYYREEENGRGNFPPRFSGLQFPNYSSELNVNALELDDSALYLCASSLRTYNSPLHFGNGTRLTVT.

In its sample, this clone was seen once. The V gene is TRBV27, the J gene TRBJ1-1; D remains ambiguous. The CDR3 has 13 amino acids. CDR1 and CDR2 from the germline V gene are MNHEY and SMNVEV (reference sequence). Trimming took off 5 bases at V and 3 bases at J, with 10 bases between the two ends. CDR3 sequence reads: CASSRNGYTEAFF. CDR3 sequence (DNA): TGTGCCAGCAGTAGAAACGGGTACACTGAAGCTTTCTTT.

The CDR3 region is CASSYYGRTGELFF. Here the CDR3 DNA reads TGTGCCAGCAGTTACTACGGGCGCACCGGGGAGCTGTTTTTT. This chain links TRBV6-6 with TRBJ2-2; D uncertain. Looked up from germline, CDR1 is MNHNY and CDR2 is SVGAGI (reference sequence). V was shortened by 1 base and J by 4 bases, with 7 bases between the two germline ends. The CDR3 extends over 14 amino acids.

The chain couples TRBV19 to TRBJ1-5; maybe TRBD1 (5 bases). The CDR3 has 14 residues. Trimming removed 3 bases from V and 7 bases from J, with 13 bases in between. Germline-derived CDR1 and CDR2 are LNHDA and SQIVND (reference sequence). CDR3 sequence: CASSMGGRKQPQHF. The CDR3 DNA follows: TGTGCCAGTAGTATGGGGGGTAGGAAACAGCCCCAGCATTTT.

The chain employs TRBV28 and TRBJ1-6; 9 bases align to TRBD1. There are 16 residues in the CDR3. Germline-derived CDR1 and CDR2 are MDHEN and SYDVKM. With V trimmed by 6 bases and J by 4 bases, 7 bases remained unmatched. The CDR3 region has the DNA TGTGCCAGCAGCTTCACAGGGGGCGGGTATAATTCACCCCTCCACTTT. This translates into CASSFTGGGYNSPLHF.